This T cell receptor (beta chain) was identified in a study of CD8 T cells in ankylosing spondylitis. This clonotype has only a few counts. Its antigen is undetermined. General study points: Matched ankylosing spondylitis synovial fluid reportedly contained a significantly enriched population of disease-linked clones. One TCR beta motif, made up of roughly 8 highly homologous variants, appeared characteristic of ankylosing spondylitis blood.

One entry per CDR3 protein, called by TCRdb with MiXCR from the 5' RACE reads. This repertoire shows about 840,000 distinct CDR3 sequences, 10% to 15% found once; its top ten account for approximately 0.46%. There are 15 residues in the CDR3. Per the germline V gene, CDR1 is LGHNA and CDR2 is YNFKEQ. Trimming removed 9 bases from V and 5 bases from J; junction bases left unmatched: 13. The sequence came from a male donor with ankylosing spondylitis. V usage is TRBV4-2 and J usage is TRBJ2-1; TRBD2 matches 7 bases. The sequenced sample was blood, either unsorted or a sorted T cell fraction (not recorded which). Here the CDR3 DNA reads TGTGCCAGGGGACGGGACGGGACTAAGAACAATGAGCAGTTCTTC. It encodes CARGRDGTKNNEQFF.